One sample yielded the 10 T cell receptor beta chains listed below, sequenced in a study of cytomegalovirus exposure and HLA in healthy donors. The PCR employed 60 Vbeta primers together with 13 Jbeta primers. This table comes from immunoSEQ multiplex PCR, and its TCRdb copy is limited to in-frame clones, with some not included. The table shows roughly 97,000 clones, with roughly a tenth occurring only once. Sequenced sample: PBMCs. The origin of the receptors is a man aged 35 to 55 in good health and CMV-seropositive.

The chain is built from TRBV6-5 and TRBJ2-7; the D gene is possibly TRBD1 (5 bases). This CDR3 comprises 14 residues. Germline lookup yields CDR1 MNHEY and CDR2 SVGAGI. Deletions cut 4 bases from V and 5 bases from J, with 15 bases between. The CDR3 here is CASSLQVGVHEQYF. The CDR3 region has the DNA TGTGCCAGCAGTTTACAGGTGGGCGTCCACGAGCAGTACTTC.

J is TRBJ2-7 and V is TRBV11-3; 8 positions agree with TRBD1. The CDR3 runs 16 residues. V shed 1 base, J shed 2 bases, and the junction held 7 bases outside the gene matches. Germline V gene data show CDR1 as SGHNT and CDR2 as YENEEA. The CDR3 region is CASSLALLTGAYEQYF. The DNA for the CDR3 is TGTGCCAGCAGCTTAGCCCTGCTGACAGGGGCCTACGAGCAGTACTTC.

The J gene is TRBJ2-5, the V gene TRBV6-5; 12 bases align to TRBD2. The V segment lost 6 bases and the J segment 14 bases; nucleotides outside the gene matches: 10. The CDR3 has 13 residues. CDR1 MNHEY and CDR2 SVGAGI come from the germline V gene. The DNA for the CDR3 is TGTGCCAGCAGACAGACTAGCGGGAGAGATAACTACTTC. It encodes CASRQTSGRDNYF.

This rearrangement joins TRBV11-3 to TRBJ2-2, with D possibly TRBD1 on 5 matching bases. V gave up 2 bases and J gave up 6 bases, with 16 bases separating them. The germline V gene encodes CDR1 SGHNT and CDR2 YENEEA. CDR3 length: 16 amino acids. The CDR3 sequence is CASSLKTGPIPGELFF. CDR3 nucleotides: TGTGCCAGCAGCTTAAAAACAGGACCGATCCCCGGGGAGCTGTTTTTT.

This clone has more than one count but fewer than ten. This rearrangement joins TRBV4-2 to TRBJ2-7, with D possibly being TRBD2 (5 bases). Germline V gene data show CDR1 as LGHNA and CDR2 as YNFKEQ. The CDR3 totals 16 residues. The V end lost 4 bases, the J end lost 1 base, and 17 bases lay between the germline ends. The CDR3 region is CASSPPPGGPSYEQYF. CDR3 nucleotides: TGTGCCAGCAGCCCGCCCCCGGGCGGGCCGTCCTACGAGCAGTACTTC.

This clone was detected a few times. The chain joins TRBV4-1 to TRBJ2-5, with unresolved D. Germline V lookup: CDR1 MGHRA, CDR2 YSYEKL. The CDR3 is made up of 14 amino acids. Trimming took off 3 bases at V and 11 bases at J, with 19 bases between the two ends. CDR3: CASSQNSLNYEQYF. CDR3 sequence (DNA): TGCGCCAGCAGCCAGAACTCGCTGAACTATGAGCAGTACTTC.

The chain has TRBV19 and TRBJ2-3; TRBD1 matches 10 bases. This CDR3 has 14 residues. V lost 7 bases and J lost 5; bases outside the gene matches: 6. CDR1 LNHDA and CDR2 SQIVND come from the germline V gene (reference sequence). CDR3 coding DNA: TGTGCCAGTATTGACAGGGGGCGGGGAGATACGCAGTATTTT. It yields the protein CASIDRGRGDTQYF.

The rearrangement uses TRBV19 and TRBJ2-2; 7 nucleotides match TRBD1. CDR3 length: 17 residues. The germline V gene encodes CDR1 LNHDA and CDR2 SQIVND (reference sequence). Losses at the gene ends were 2 bases for V and 0 bases for J; bases not matched to a gene: 6. The CDR3 region has the DNA TGTGCCAGTAGTATACATCCCGGGACAGCGAACACCGGGGAGCTGTTTTTT. It yields the protein CASSIHPGTANTGELFF. The full variable domain, rest sourced from reference TRBV19 and TRBJ2-2, is DGGITQSPKYLFRKEGQNVTLSCEQNLNHDAMYWYRQDPGQGLRLIYYSQIVNDFQKGDIAEGYSVSREKKESFPLTVTSAQKNPTAFYLCASSIHPGTANTGELFFGEGSRLTVL.

This clone was counted a few times. The V gene is TRBV28, the J gene TRBJ2-1; 7 bases align to TRBD1. Germline-derived CDR1 and CDR2 are MDHEN and SYDVKM. This CDR3 region has 12 residues. The junction had 7 bases not matched to a gene; V was cut back by 7 bases and J by 10 bases. CDR3 in DNA: TGTGCCAGCACCCCCCAGGGGGACGAGCAGTTCTTC. Translating it yields CASTPQGDEQFF.

This clone was found a few times. V and J are TRBV11-2 and TRBJ2-7, with 8 bases matching TRBD2. Germline V CDR1 and CDR2: SGHAT, FQNNGV. After removal of 1 base from V and 2 bases from J, the junction contained 1 base not matched to a gene. The CDR3 sequence is 14 residues long. CDR3 residues: CASSLAGGPYEQYF. The CDR3 DNA reads as TGTGCCAGCAGCTTAGCGGGAGGGCCCTACGAGCAGTACTTC.